This TCR beta chain is drawn from a study of Ad26.COV2.S vaccination and SARS-CoV-2 variants. Germline lookup yields CDR1 SGHTA and CDR2 FQGNSA. CDR3 length equals 15 residues. V shed 3 bases, J shed 0 bases, and the junction held 2 bases outside the gene matches. Treatment indicated: some 19 received Ad26.COV2.S at low or high dose, single or two shots; about 5 received placebo; per-sample allocation not given. Following the first vaccine or placebo injection, samples were taken on day 63. The method was immunoSEQ multiplex PCR; TCRdb's version includes in-frame clones alone and lacks a portion of them. Of about 480,000 clones in the sample, around nine tenths were seen once. The count of this clone is one.

V is TRBV7-2 and J is TRBJ2-3; 8 bases align to TRBD1. The sample consisted of peripheral blood, taken in a trial of Ad26.COV2.S vaccine versus placebo. This sequence was found in a person between 18 and 59 years old who received the Ad26.COV2.S COVID-19 vaccine or a placebo. CDR3 sequence reads: CASSLDRASTDTQYF. CDR3 nucleotides: TGTGCCAGCAGCTTGGACAGGGCTAGCACAGATACGCAGTATTTT.